This entry describes one TCR beta chain. Here immunoSEQ multiplex PCR was the method, and the copy in TCRdb shows in-frame clones only, minus some. The sample contains roughly 160,000 clones, about 86% of which appear only once. This record comes from a study of blood T cell repertoires in COVID-19. Study information: The United States, Italy and Spain supplied acute and convalescent COVID-19 samples.

Sequences were obtained from peripheral blood. This sequence was found in a man aged 45-65 years with active or convalescent COVID-19.

The CDR3 DNA sequence: TGTGCCAGCAGCTTAGGGACTAGCGGATTCGACGAGCAGTACTTC. Its translation: CASSLGTSGFDEQYF. The chain recombines TRBV7-9 with TRBJ2-7, with TRBD2 matching 10 bases. V lost 1 base to trimming and J lost 5 bases; unmatched junction nucleotides: 5. CDR1 and CDR2 from the germline V gene are SEHNR and FQNEAQ (reference sequence). The CDR3 spans 15 residues.